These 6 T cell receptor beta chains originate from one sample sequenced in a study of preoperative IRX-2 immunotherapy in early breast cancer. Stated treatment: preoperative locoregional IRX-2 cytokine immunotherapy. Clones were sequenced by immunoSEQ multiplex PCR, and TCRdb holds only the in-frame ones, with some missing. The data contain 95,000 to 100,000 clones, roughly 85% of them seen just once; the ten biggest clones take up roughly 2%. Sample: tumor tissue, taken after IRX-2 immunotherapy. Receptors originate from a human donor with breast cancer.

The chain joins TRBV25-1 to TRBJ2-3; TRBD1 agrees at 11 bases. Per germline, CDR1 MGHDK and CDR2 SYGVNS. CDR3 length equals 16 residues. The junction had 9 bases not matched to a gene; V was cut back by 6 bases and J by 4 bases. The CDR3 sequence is CASRPGTGGRADTQYF. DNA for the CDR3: TGTGCCAGCAGGCCCGGGACAGGGGGTAGGGCAGATACGCAGTATTTT.

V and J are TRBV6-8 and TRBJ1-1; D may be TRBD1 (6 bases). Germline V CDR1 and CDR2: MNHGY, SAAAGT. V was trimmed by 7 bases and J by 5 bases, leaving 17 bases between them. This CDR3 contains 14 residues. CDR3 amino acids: CASTTRGRRTEAFF. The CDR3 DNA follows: TGTGCCAGCACTACCCGGGGGCGGCGGACTGAAGCTTTCTTT.

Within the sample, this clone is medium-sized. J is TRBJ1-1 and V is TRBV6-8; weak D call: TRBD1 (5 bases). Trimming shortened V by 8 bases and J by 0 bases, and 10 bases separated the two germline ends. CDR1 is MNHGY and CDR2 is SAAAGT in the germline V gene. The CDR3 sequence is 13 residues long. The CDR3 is CASGREVNTEAFF. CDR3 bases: TGTGCCAGCGGCAGGGAAGTGAACACTGAAGCTTTCTTT.

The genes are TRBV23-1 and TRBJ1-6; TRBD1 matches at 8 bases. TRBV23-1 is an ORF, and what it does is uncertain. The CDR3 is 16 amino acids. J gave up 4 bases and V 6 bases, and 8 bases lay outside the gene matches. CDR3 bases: TGCGCCAGCAGCCAAGCTAGGACAGGGTATAATTCACCCCTCCACTTT. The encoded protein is CASSQARTGYNSPLHF.

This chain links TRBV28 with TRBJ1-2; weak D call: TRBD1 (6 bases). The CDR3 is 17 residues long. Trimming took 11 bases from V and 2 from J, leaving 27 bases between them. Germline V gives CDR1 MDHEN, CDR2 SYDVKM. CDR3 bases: TGTGCCTCACGGGGGGCTCCCGTCCAAACGCCGAACTATGGCTACACCTTC. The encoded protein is CASRGAPVQTPNYGYTF.

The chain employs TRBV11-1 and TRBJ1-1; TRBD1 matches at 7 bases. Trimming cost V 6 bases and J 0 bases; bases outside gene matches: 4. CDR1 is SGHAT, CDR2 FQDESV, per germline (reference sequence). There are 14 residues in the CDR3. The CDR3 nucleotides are TGTGCCAGCAGACGGGACAGCATGAACACTGAAGCTTTCTTT. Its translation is CASRRDSMNTEAFF.